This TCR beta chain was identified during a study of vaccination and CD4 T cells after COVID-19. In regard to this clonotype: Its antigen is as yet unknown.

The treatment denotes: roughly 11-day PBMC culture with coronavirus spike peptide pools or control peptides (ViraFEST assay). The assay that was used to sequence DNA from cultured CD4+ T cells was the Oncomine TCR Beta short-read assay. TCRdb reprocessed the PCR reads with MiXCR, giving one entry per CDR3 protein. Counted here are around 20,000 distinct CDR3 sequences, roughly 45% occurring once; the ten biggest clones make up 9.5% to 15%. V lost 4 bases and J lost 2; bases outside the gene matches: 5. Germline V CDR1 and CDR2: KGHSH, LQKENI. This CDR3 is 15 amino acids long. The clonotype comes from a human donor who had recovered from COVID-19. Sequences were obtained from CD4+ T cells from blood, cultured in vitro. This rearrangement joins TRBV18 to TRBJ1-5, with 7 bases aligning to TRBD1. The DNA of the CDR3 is TGTGCCAGCTCACTCGGGACAGTTGGCAATCAGCCCCAGCATTTT. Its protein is CASSLGTVGNQPQHF.